One sample yielded the 15 T cell receptor beta chains listed below, sequenced in a study of graft-versus-host responses after intestinal transplantation. Their antigen targets remain unknown. TCRdb's table, derived via immunoSEQ multiplex PCR, lists solely in-frame clones and lacks some. The repertoire consists of roughly 100,000 clones, with more than 85% occurring once and the leading ten covering about 0.9%. The source was unstimulated CD4+ T cells sorted from spleen or lymph node cells, collected before intestinal transplant. Receptor source: a human donor who received an intestinal transplant.

This sequence joins TRBV6-1 and TRBJ2-1; D tentatively fits TRBD1 or TRBD2 (7 bases each). This CDR3 is built from 14 residues. Deletions cut 7 bases from V and 5 bases from J, with 15 bases between. Germline values: CDR1 MNHNS, CDR2 SASEGT. CDR3 coding DNA: TGTGCCAGCAAACCAGGGGGGGGGCACAATGAGCAGTTCTTC. Translation: CASKPGGGHNEQFF.

The rearrangement uses TRBV18 and TRBJ1-2; 9 bases match TRBD1. Germline V gives CDR1 KGHSH, CDR2 LQKENI. The CDR3 is made up of 15 amino acids. Unmatched junction bases numbered 4, after V lost 3 bases and J lost 2 bases. CDR3 region: CASSPRTGENYGYTF. The DNA for the CDR3 is TGTGCCAGCTCACCCCGGACAGGGGAGAACTATGGCTACACCTTC. Using reference TRBV18 and TRBJ1-2 for the parts outside the CDR3, the full variable domain is NAGVMQNPRHLVRRRGQEARLRCSPMKGHSHVYWYRQLPEEGLKFMVYLQKENIIDESGMPKERFSAEFPKEGPSILRIQQVVRGDSAAYFCASSPRTGENYGYTFGSGTRLTVV.

The chain links TRBV6-5 to TRBJ2-1, with 9 nucleotides matching TRBD1. Trimming took 3 bases from V and 8 from J; bases not matched to a gene: 8. The CDR3 spans 15 residues. Germline V CDR1 and CDR2: MNHEY, SVGAGI. CDR3 in DNA: TGTGCCAGCAGTTATTGGGGACAGGGACGCGATGAGCAGTTCTTC. Amino acid sequence: CASSYWGQGRDEQFF.

CDR3 protein: CSVDTGTGGETQYF. The CDR3 region has the DNA TGCAGCGTAGACACCGGGACAGGAGGGGAGACCCAGTACTTC. V and J are TRBV29-1 and TRBJ2-5; the match to TRBD1 covers 8 bases. The CDR3 totals 14 residues. V was clipped by 6 bases and J by 5 bases; unmatched bases: 11. CDR1 and CDR2 from the germline V gene are SQVTM and ANQGSEA.

The chain has TRBV5-1 and TRBJ2-7; D tentatively fits TRBD1 or TRBD2 (7 bases each). The germline V gene has CDR1 SGHRS and CDR2 YFSETQ. V was cut by 4 bases and J by 7 bases, with 15 bases left in between. The CDR3 sequence is 13 residues long. The CDR3 reads CASSPGTAGEQYF. DNA for the CDR3: TGCGCCAGCAGCCCCGGGACAGCGGGGGAGCAGTACTTC.

This clone was seen more than once but under ten times. The V call is TRBV2, the J call TRBJ2-7; perhaps TRBD1 as D (6 bases). V was shortened by 6 bases and J by 3 bases, with 12 bases between the two germline ends. The V gene's germline CDR1 is SNHLY and CDR2 FYNNEI. The CDR3 is 13 amino acids. CDR3 coding DNA: TGTGCCAGCAGGCGGCAGGGGATCTACGAGCAGTACTTC. Protein: CASRRQGIYEQYF.

V gene TRBV7-3 combines with J gene TRBJ2-5, with D possibly TRBD2 on 7 matching bases. The length of the CDR3 is 14 residues. The germline V gene encodes CDR1 SGHTA and CDR2 FQGTGA. With 5 bases removed from V and 5 bases from J, the gap between germline ends came to 15 bases. CDR3 residues: CASSPFGGLETQYF. DNA of the CDR3: TGTGCCAGCAGCCCGTTCGGGGGGCTCGAGACCCAGTACTTC.

This clone was recorded only once. The chain links TRBV7-3 to TRBJ2-7, with D possibly called TRBD1 or TRBD2 (5 bases each). V was shortened by 2 bases and J by 0 bases, with 8 bases between the two germline ends. CDR1 is SGHTA, CDR2 FQGTGA, per germline. The CDR3 covers 14 residues. This CDR3 reads CASSLGGPSYEQYF. The CDR3 DNA reads TGTGCCAGCAGCTTAGGGGGACCCTCCTACGAGCAGTACTTC.

The chain recombines TRBV19 with TRBJ2-5, with D unresolved. The CDR3 runs to 14 residues. V was trimmed by 4 bases and J by 3 bases, leaving 12 bases between them. Germline values: CDR1 LNHDA, CDR2 SQIVND (reference sequence). CDR3 coding DNA: TGTGCCAGTAGTAGTGGGCGGCCGAAAGAGACCCAGTACTTC. This codes for CASSSGRPKETQYF.

A note on this clone: Germline and junction disagree at one end, which may indicate a read error. Here the CDR3 reads CATRGLSGRAWNTRELFF. In DNA, the CDR3 is TGTGCCACCCGCGGACTAAGCGGGAGGGCGTGGAACACCAGGGAGCTGTTTTTT. The rearrangement uses TRBV28 and TRBJ2-2; TRBD2 matches 10 bases. Germline V gene lookup returns CDR1 MDHEN and CDR2 SYDVKM. CDR3 length: 18 residues.

V gene TRBV6-1 combines with J gene TRBJ2-1, with 9 bases fitting TRBD2. The CDR3 has 16 residues. Germline CDR1 MNHNS, CDR2 SASEGT. V lost 0 bases and J lost 4; bases outside the gene matches: 4. Here the CDR3 reads CASSEAGLAWYNEQFF. The CDR3 DNA reads as TGTGCCAGCAGTGAAGCGGGACTAGCTTGGTACAATGAGCAGTTCTTC.

The chain combines TRBV4-1 with TRBJ2-2; 12 positions match TRBD1. Germline lookup yields CDR1 MGHRA and CDR2 YSYEKL. V was clipped by 6 bases and J by 7 bases; unmatched bases: 18. The CDR3 consists of 19 residues. CDR3 sequence reads: CASSRLPGTGGNKGGELFF. The CDR3 DNA sequence: TGCGCCAGCAGTCGACTCCCCGGGACAGGGGGCAATAAGGGCGGGGAGCTGTTTTTT.

The chain uses TRBV18 and TRBJ1-5; no definite D call. There are 13 residues in the CDR3. CDR1 is KGHSH, CDR2 LQKENI, per germline. Trimming shortened V by 6 bases and J by 5 bases, and 11 bases separated the two germline ends. Here the CDR3 reads CASSMESDQPQHF. DNA for the CDR3: TGTGCCAGCTCTATGGAGTCCGATCAGCCCCAGCATTTT.

The V call is TRBV5-1, the J call TRBJ2-1; D gene uncertain. Germline V CDR1 and CDR2: SGHRS, YFSETQ. The CDR3 totals 11 residues. The V end lost 4 bases, the J end lost 5 bases, and 4 bases lay between the germline ends. The CDR3 DNA reads as TGCGCCAGCAGCCAAGACAATGAGCAGTTCTTC. Its translation: CASSQDNEQFF.

The chain combines TRBV11-2 with TRBJ2-3; 12 bases fit TRBD2. This CDR3 is built from 14 residues. V dropped 5 bases and J dropped 5; count of bases not matched to a gene: 2. CDR1 and CDR2 from the germline V gene are SGHAT and FQNNGV. This CDR3 is CASSRGLAGDTQYF. For the CDR3, the DNA is TGTGCCAGCAGCCGGGGACTAGCGGGAGATACGCAGTATTTT.